A selection of T cell receptor beta chains follows, all from one sample in a study of T cell repertoires in cytomegalovirus infection. TCRdb analysed the reads with MiXCR anew, one entry per CDR3 protein. The data contain about 310,000 distinct CDR3 sequences, roughly 25% of them singletons. These receptors lack a known antigen. Sequences were derived from cultured PBMCs, sampled from culture after CMV antigen stimulation. The receptor source for this set is a human donor in good health (CMV status not recorded). Some clones in this sample may be carry-over from other donors' samples. Each CDR3 is given with its conserved first and last residue.

TRBJ1-5 TRBV6-1 16 CASSEGEYGSNQPQHF
TRBJ2-1 TRBV7-9 16 CASSLTTSGSRNEQFF
TRBJ2-3 TRBV7-6 16 CASSLEAGVGTDTQYF
TRBJ2-1 TRBV6-6 11 CASSNRPEQFF
TRBJ2-2 TRBV4-3 16 CASSQDRGLNTGELFF
TRBJ1-1 TRBV12-3/TRBV12-4 12 CASSLVRREAFF
TRBJ1-2 TRBV24-1 13 CATSDSGQGGYTF
TRBJ2-1 TRBV7-6 15 CASSVSGSSRNEQFF
TRBJ2-7 TRBV7-3 15 CASSSYGTGAYEQYF
TRBJ2-3 TRBV10-2 18 CASSGRPGEPPAGDTQYF
TRBJ1-3 TRBV4-1 17 CASSRIPAAGSGNTIYF
TRBJ2-3 TRBV7-3 14 CASSLQGSTDTQYF
TRBJ2-4 TRBV6-2/TRBV6-3 15 CASSYPGLPWDIQYF
TRBJ1-1 TRBV7-6 14 CASGSGAGNTEAFF
TRBJ1-2 TRBV7-2 11 CASSSGSGYTF
TRBJ1-1 TRBV7-9 16 CASTTGEGGGDTEAFF
TRBJ1-2 TRBV29-1 15 CSVEDDRSANYGYTF
TRBJ1-2 TRBV7-9 13 CASSATPGYGYTF
TRBJ2-7 TRBV2 9 CASSGPLEF
TRBJ1-2 TRBV19 15 CASIPTRGPTYGYTF
TRBJ2-7 TRBV5-5 15 CASRTGTTGPYEQYF
TRBJ2-7 TRBV28 13 CASSSLGGYEQYF
TRBJ2-1 TRBV4-3 15 CASSQDPKGGDEQFF
TRBJ2-2 TRBV6-6 20 CASSLNPIVQGASNTGELFF
TRBJ2-4 TRBV25-1 10 CASQGDIQYF
TRBJ1-5 TRBV19 15 CASSTLQGSNQPQHF
TRBJ2-1 TRBV7-2 14 CASSFQRDYNEQFF
TRBJ2-3 TRBV7-2 11 CASSLEDTQYF
TRBJ1-1 TRBV7-2 13 CASSSGHGRDAFF
TRBJ2-2 TRBV4-3 16 CASSQDWQGLIGELFF
TRBJ1-4 TRBV15 16 CATSRDGTVSNEKLFF
TRBJ1-6 TRBV5-1 15 CASSAGQDYGSPLHF
TRBJ1-1 TRBV27 14 CASRTGQLNTEAFF
TRBJ1-3 TRBV20-1 16 CSASHSPLRSGNTIYF
TRBJ2-7 TRBV7-2 15 CASSLGLASSYEQYF